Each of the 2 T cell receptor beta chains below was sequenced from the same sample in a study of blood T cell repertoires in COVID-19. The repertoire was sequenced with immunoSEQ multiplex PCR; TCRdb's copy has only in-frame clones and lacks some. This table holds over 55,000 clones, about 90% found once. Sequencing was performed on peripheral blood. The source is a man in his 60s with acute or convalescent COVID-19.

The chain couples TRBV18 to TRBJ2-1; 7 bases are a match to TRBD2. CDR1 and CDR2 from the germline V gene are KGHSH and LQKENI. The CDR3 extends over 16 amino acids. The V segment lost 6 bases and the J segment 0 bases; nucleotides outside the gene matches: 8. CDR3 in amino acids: CASSPERGSSYNEQFF. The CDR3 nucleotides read TGTGCCAGCTCCCCCGAGCGGGGTAGCTCCTACAATGAGCAGTTCTTC.

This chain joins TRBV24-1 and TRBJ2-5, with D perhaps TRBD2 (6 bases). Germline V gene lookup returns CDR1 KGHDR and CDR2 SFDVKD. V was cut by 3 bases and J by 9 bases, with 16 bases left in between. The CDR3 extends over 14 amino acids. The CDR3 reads CATSDAGPGQAQYF. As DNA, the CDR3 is TGTGCCACCAGTGATGCGGGACCGGGGCAGGCCCAGTACTTC.